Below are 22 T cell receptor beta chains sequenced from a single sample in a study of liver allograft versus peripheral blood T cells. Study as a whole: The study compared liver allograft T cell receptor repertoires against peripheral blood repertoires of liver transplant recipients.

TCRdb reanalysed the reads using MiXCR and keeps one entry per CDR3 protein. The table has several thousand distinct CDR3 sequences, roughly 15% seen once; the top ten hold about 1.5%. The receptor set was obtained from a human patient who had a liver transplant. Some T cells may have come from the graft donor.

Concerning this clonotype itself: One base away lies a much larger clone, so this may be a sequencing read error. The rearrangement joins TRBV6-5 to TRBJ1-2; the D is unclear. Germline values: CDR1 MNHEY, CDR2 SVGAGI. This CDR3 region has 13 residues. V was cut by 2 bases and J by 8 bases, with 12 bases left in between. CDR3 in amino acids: CASSYARLNGYTF. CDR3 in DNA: TGTGCCAGCAGTTACGCGAGGCTTAACGGCTACACCTTC.

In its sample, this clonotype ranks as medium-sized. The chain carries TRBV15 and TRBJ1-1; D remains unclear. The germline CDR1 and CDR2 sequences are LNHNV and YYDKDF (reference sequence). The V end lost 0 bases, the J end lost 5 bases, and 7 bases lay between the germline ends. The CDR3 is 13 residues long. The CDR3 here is CATSREGRTEAFF. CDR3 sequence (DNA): TGTGCCACCAGCAGAGAGGGAAGAACTGAAGCTTTCTTT.

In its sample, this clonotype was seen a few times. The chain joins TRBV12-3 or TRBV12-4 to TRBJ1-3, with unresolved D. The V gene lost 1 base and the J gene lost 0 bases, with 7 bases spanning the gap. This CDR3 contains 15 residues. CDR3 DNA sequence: TGTGCCAGCAGTTTAGGAACCTACTCTGGAAACACCATATATTTT. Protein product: CASSLGTYSGNTIYF.

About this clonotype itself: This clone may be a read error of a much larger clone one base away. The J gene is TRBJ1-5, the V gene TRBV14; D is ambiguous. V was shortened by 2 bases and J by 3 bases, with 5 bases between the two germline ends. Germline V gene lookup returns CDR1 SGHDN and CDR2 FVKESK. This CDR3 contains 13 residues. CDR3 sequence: CASSQWVNQPQHF. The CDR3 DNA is TGTGCCAGCAGCCAATGGGTCAATCAGCCCCAGCATTTT. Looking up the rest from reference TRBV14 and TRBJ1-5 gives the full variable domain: EAGVTQFPSHSVIEKGQTVTLRCDPISGHDNLYWYRRVMGKEIKFLLHFVKESKQDESGMPNNRFLAERTGGTYSTLKVQPAELEDSGVYFCASSQWVNQPQHFGDGTRLSIL.

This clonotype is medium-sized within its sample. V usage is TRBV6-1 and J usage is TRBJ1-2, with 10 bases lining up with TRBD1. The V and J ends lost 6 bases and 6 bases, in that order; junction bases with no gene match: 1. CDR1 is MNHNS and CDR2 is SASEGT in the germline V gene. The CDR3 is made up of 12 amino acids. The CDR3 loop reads CASRGTGDGYTF. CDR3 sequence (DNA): TGTGCCAGCAGGGGGACAGGGGATGGCTACACCTTC.

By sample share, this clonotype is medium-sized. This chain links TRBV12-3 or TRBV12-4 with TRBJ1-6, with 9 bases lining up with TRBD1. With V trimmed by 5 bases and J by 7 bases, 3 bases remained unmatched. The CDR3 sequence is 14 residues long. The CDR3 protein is CASSPGTGNSPLHF. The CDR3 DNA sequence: TGTGCCAGCAGTCCCGGGACAGGGAATTCACCCCTCCACTTT.

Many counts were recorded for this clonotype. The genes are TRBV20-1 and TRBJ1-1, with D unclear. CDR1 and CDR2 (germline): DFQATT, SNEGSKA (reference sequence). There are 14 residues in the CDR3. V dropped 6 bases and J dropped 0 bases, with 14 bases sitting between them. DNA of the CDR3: TGCAGTGCGACCCGCGGGTCCCTGAACACTGAAGCTTTCTTT. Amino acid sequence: CSATRGSLNTEAFF.

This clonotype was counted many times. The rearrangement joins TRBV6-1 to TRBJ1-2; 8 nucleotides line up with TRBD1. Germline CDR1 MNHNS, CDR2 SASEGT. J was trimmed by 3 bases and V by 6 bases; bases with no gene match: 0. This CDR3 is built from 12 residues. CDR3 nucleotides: TGTGCCAGCAGGGGACAGGACTATGGCTACACCTTC. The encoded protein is CASRGQDYGYTF.

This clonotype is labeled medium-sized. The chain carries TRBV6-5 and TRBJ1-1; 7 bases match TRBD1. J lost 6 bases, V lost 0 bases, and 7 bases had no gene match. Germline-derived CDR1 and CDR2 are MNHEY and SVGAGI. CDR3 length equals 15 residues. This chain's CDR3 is CASSYSRAGGPEAFF. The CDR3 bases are TGTGCCAGCAGTTACTCGAGGGCAGGGGGGCCTGAAGCTTTCTTT.

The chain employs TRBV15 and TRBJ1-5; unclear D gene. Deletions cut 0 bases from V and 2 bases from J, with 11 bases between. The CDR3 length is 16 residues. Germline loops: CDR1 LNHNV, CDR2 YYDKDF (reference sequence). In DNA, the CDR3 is TGTGCCACCAGCAGAGATTGGGCTTACCGCAATCAGCCCCAGCATTTT. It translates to CATSRDWAYRNQPQHF.

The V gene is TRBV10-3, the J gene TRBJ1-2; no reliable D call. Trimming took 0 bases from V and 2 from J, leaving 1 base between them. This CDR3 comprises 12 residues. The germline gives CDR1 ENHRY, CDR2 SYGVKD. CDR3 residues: CAISESNYGYTF. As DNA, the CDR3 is TGTGCCATCAGTGAGTCCAACTATGGCTACACCTTC.

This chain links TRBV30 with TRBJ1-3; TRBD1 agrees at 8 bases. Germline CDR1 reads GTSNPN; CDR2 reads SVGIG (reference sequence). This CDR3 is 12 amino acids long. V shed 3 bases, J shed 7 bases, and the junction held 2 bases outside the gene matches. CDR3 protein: CAWRQGANTIYF. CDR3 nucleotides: TGTGCCTGGAGGCAGGGGGCTAACACCATATATTTT.

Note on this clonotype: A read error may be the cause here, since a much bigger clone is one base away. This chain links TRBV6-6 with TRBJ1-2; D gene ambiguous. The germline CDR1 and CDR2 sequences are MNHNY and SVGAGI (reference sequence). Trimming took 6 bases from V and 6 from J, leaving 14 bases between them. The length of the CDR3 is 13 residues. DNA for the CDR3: TGTGCCAGCAGCTACGAGGTTATGAATGGCTACACCTTC. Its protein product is CASSYEVMNGYTF.

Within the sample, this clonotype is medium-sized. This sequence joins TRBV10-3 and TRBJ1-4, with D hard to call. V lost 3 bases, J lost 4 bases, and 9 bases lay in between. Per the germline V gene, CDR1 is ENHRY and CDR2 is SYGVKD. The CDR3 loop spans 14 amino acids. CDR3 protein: CAISDSWGNEKLFF. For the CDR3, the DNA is TGTGCCATCAGTGACAGCTGGGGTAATGAAAAACTGTTTTTT.

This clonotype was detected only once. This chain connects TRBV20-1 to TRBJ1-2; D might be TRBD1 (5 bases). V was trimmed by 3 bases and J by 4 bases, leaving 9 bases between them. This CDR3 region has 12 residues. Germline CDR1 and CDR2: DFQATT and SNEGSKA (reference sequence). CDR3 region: CSARLGVYGYTF. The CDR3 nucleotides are TGCAGTGCTAGGCTAGGGGTCTATGGCTACACCTTC.

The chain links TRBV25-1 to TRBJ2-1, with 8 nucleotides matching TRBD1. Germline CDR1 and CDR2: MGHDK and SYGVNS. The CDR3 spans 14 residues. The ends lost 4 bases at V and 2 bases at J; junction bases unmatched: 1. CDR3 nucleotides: TGTGCCAGCAGTGGGACAGGGACCTACAATGAGCAGTTCTTC. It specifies CASSGTGTYNEQFF.

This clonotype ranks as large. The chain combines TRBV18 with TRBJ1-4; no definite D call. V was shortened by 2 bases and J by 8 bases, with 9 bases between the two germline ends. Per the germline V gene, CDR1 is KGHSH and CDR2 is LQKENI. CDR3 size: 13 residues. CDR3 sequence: CASSPGVGEKLFF. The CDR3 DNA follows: TGTGCCAGCTCACCAGGGGTTGGGGAAAAACTGTTTTTT.

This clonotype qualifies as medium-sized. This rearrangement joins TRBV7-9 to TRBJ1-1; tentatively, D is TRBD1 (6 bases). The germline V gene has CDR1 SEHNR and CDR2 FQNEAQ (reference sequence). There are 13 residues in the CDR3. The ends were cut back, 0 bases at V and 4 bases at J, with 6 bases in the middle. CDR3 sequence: CASSLAGATEAFF. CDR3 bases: TGTGCCAGCAGCTTAGCGGGGGCCACTGAAGCTTTCTTT.

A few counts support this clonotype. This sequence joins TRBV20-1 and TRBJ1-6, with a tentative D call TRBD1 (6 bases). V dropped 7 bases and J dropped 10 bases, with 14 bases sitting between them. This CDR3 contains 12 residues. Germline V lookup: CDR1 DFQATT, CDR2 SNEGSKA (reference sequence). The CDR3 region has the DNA TGCAGTGTAGGGGGAATAGGGTCACCCCTCCACTTT. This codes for CSVGGIGSPLHF.

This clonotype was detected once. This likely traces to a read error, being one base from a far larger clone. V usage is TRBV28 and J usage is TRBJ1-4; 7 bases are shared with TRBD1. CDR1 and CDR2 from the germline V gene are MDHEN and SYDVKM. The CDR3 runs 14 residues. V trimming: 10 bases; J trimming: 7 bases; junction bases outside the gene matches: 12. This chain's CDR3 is CANSEGRGREKLFF. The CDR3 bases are TGTGCCAACAGCGAGGGGAGGGGGCGTGAAAAACTGTTTTTT.

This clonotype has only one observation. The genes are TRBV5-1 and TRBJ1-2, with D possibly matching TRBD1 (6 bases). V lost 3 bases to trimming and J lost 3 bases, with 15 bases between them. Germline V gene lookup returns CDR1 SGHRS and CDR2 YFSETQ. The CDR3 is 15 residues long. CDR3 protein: CASSWRGLGDYGYTF. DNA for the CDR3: TGCGCCAGCAGCTGGAGGGGGTTGGGTGACTATGGCTACACCTTC.

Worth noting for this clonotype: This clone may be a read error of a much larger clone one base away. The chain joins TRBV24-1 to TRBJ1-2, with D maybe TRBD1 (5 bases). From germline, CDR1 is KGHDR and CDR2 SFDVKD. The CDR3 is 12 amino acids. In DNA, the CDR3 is TGTGCCACCAGTGACTCGGGACTGATCTACATCTTC. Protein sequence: CATSDSGLIYIF.